These 7 T cell receptor beta chains came from one sample sequenced in a study of long-term antiretroviral therapy in people with HIV. They ran version v3.0 of the immunoSEQ assay at survey level. Sequencing was performed with immunoSEQ multiplex PCR; in TCRdb, only in-frame clones are kept and a portion is missing. The sample has 25,000 to 30,000 clones, approximately 81% seen once; the top ten hold roughly 9%. The sample consisted of unsorted PBMCs, taken about 5 years after starting antiretroviral therapy. Receptors were obtained from a man aged 35-49 years with HIV.

This rearrangement joins TRBV6-1 to TRBJ1-4, with D hard to call. V was pared by 3 bases and J by 2 bases, with 10 bases between. CDR3 length: 15 residues. The V gene's germline CDR1 is MNHNS and CDR2 SASEGT. The CDR3 coding sequence is TGTGCCAGCAGTGAGTCCCCTGGGACTAATGAAAAACTGTTTTTT. Protein product: CASSESPGTNEKLFF.

The DNA for the CDR3 is TGTGCCAGCAGTGAAGGGGACTCCTATAATTCACCCCTCCACTTT. Its translation is CASSEGDSYNSPLHF. The V and J genes are TRBV6-4 and TRBJ1-6; D perhaps matches TRBD1 (5 bases). Germline CDR1 and CDR2: MRHNA and SNTAGT. The length of the CDR3 is 15 residues. V lost 3 bases and J lost 0, with 6 bases in between.

The rearrangement uses TRBV5-6 and TRBJ2-7, with 7 bases aligning to TRBD1. Germline loops: CDR1 SGHDT, CDR2 YYEEEE. The CDR3 runs to 13 residues. Losses at the gene ends were 4 bases for V and 4 bases for J; bases not matched to a gene: 5. The CDR3 nucleotides are TGTGCCAGCAGCGGCCGGGACAGATACGAGCAGTACTTC. It codes for CASSGRDRYEQYF.

This chain connects TRBV18 to TRBJ2-5; TRBD1 agrees at 8 bases. V gave up 6 bases and J gave up 0 bases; unmatched junction bases: 9. The germline V gene has CDR1 KGHSH and CDR2 LQKENI. The length of the CDR3 is 16 residues. The CDR3 here is CASSLGQGWDQETQYF. Written as DNA, the CDR3 is TGTGCCAGCTCTCTCGGACAGGGATGGGACCAAGAGACCCAGTACTTC.

This clone was picked up one time. V is TRBV30 and J is TRBJ2-3, with 10 bases fitting TRBD2. The CDR3 has 17 residues. CDR1 is GTSNPN and CDR2 is SVGIG in the germline V gene (reference sequence). The ends lost 2 bases at V and 0 bases at J; junction bases unmatched: 8. CDR3 DNA sequence: TGTGCCTGGAGTCCACTGAGGACTAGCGGAAGCACAGATACGCAGTATTTT. It is translated as CAWSPLRTSGSTDTQYF.

V and J are TRBV18 and TRBJ1-5, with TRBD1 identical over 7 bases. CDR1 and CDR2 from the germline V gene are KGHSH and LQKENI. The CDR3 is 17 amino acids. Trimming removed 5 bases from V and 0 bases from J; junction bases left unmatched: 10. CDR3 loop: CASSEGRGRGSNQPQHF. The CDR3 DNA is TGTGCCAGCTCAGAAGGAAGGGGGCGCGGTAGCAATCAGCCCCAGCATTTT. Filled out from reference TRBV18 and TRBJ1-5, the complete variable domain reads NAGVMQNPRHLVRRRGQEARLRCSPMKGHSHVYWYRQLPEEGLKFMVYLQKENIIDESGMPKERFSAEFPKEGPSILRIQQVVRGDSAAYFCASSEGRGRGSNQPQHFGDGTRLSIL.

J is TRBJ2-7 and V is TRBV16, with 7 positions matching TRBD1. V dropped 4 bases and J dropped 4; count of bases not matched to a gene: 10. CDR3 size: 15 residues. Germline-derived CDR1 and CDR2 are KGHSY and FQNENV. CDR3 nucleotide sequence: TGTGCCAGCAGCCCGAAGACAGGGAAGGTGTACGAGCAGTACTTC. This sequence encodes CASSPKTGKVYEQYF.